Included here is one T cell receptor (beta chain) sequence, with context. Its matching antigen is unknown. This entry is derived from a study of blood T cells in healthy people across ages. Study overall: Template switching captured about one barcoded beta molecule per two T cells. Study-wide points: Long-lived donors had more naive CD4+ cells and higher diversity than aged donors. A strong correlation was found between TCR beta diversity and the percentage of naive T cells.

Germline lookup yields CDR1 MGHRA and CDR2 YSYEKL. This CDR3 region has 14 residues. V dropped 3 bases and J dropped 7 bases, with 15 bases sitting between them. Together with a sample-barcoded 5' primer, a J-beta primer mix was included in a second PCR lasting roughly 6 to 12 cycles. All samples gave at least 2.5 million CDR3-containing paired-end reads. Each CDR3 protein gets one entry after TCRdb re-called the 5' RACE reads with MiXCR. Here the sample spans over 1,300,000 distinct CDR3 sequences, almost 60% being singletons. The receptor was isolated from a man aged 18 to 29 in good health. The rearrangement uses TRBV4-1 and TRBJ1-2, with a possible D match to TRBD1 (5 bases). The sample taken for sequencing was blood. The DNA for the CDR3 is TGCGCCAGCAGCCATCCTTCCAAGAGGGGTGGCTACACCTTC. Amino acid sequence: CASSHPSKRGGYTF.